The 14 T cell receptor beta chains in this list originate from one sample, sequenced in a study of T cell responses to AZD1222 COVID-19 vaccine (dated by TCRdb to the early 2020s). The meaning of the sample's time point label: baseline before first vaccination. The protocol used for the library was the immunoSEQ multiplex PCR assay. Entries here come from immuneACCESS through TCRdb and include only in-frame sequences with V and J called. Some clones fail to appear in such tables; in the studies checked, an unresolved V gene covers under half of the shortfall, and the cause of the remainder is unknown. The sample table holds 180,000 or so clones, of which approximately 88% were seen once. The ten largest clones capture around 1.6% of the sample. The sequencing used peripheral blood, collected on day 0 of AZD1222 vaccination. The receptors were sampled from an adult in good health.

The chain links TRBV18 to TRBJ1-3, with a possible D match to TRBD1 (6 bases). Trimming took 2 bases from V and 5 from J, leaving 19 bases between them. The length of the CDR3 is 17 residues. CDR1 and CDR2 from the germline V gene are KGHSH and LQKENI. The CDR3 region is CASSPRGTYLGRNTIYF. The DNA for the CDR3 is TGTGCCAGCTCACCAAGAGGGACATATCTAGGACGAAACACCATATATTTT. Looking up the rest from reference TRBV18 and TRBJ1-3 gives the full variable domain: NAGVMQNPRHLVRRRGQEARLRCSPMKGHSHVYWYRQLPEEGLKFMVYLQKENIIDESGMPKERFSAEFPKEGPSILRIQQVVRGDSAAYFCASSPRGTYLGRNTIYFGEGSWLTVV.

For the CDR3, the DNA is TGCGCCAGCAGTAGAGCGTCCGTCGAATACGAGCAGTACTTC. Protein product: CASSRASVEYEQYF. This chain joins TRBV10-2 and TRBJ2-7; D gene uncertain. The germline CDR1 and CDR2 sequences are WSHSY and SAAADI. Trimming removed 5 bases from V and 4 bases from J, with 15 bases in between. This CDR3 region has 14 residues.

The rearrangement joins TRBV29-1 to TRBJ2-7; possibly TRBD2 for D (6 bases). In germline, CDR1 is SQVTM, CDR2 ANQGSEA. This CDR3 is 15 amino acids long. CDR3: CISAPGAAGRLGQYV. Here the CDR3 DNA reads TGCATTTCCGCGCCCGGGGCGGCAGGGAGGTTGGGGCAGTACGTC.

To note about this clone: The sample carries other DNA sequences with the same CDR3. This chain uses TRBV6-5 with TRBJ1-1; D is undetermined. Between the trimmed V and J ends, which lost 2 bases and 5 bases, there was a span of 9 bases. CDR3 length: 13 amino acids. Per germline, CDR1 MNHEY and CDR2 SVGAGI. DNA of the CDR3: TGTGCCAGCAGTTACGACGGAGTTACTGAAGCTTTCTTT. Translation gives CASSYDGVTEAFF.

This chain uses TRBV12-3 or TRBV12-4 with TRBJ1-4; no reliable D call. CDR3 length: 13 amino acids. Trimming took 10 bases from V and 5 from J, leaving 14 bases between them. The CDR3 region is CAISGVGNEKLFF. CDR3 DNA: TGTGCCATCTCTGGGGTAGGGAATGAAAAACTGTTTTTT.

Remarks on this clone: Other DNA sequences in the sample encode the same CDR3. The V call is TRBV7-2, the J call TRBJ2-1; TRBD1 agrees at 7 bases. Germline CDR1 and CDR2: SGHTA and FQGNSA. There are 14 residues in the CDR3. The V and J ends lost 6 bases and 1 base, in that order; junction bases with no gene match: 3. This CDR3 is CASSPGGSYNEQFF. CDR3 DNA sequence: TGTGCCAGCAGTCCAGGGGGATCCTACAATGAGCAGTTCTTC.

The chain recombines TRBV5-6 with TRBJ1-1; the D gene is possibly TRBD1 (5 bases). The germline gives CDR1 SGHDT, CDR2 YYEEEE. The CDR3 consists of 16 residues. Trimming stripped 1 base from V and 4 bases from J, with 17 bases between. The CDR3 DNA is TGTGCCAGCAGCTTGCCCTTACGGGGGGGTACCACTGAAGCTTTCTTT. It specifies CASSLPLRGGTTEAFF.

Concerning this clone itself: Other nucleotide sequences in the sample specify the same CDR3. This chain joins TRBV9 and TRBJ1-1; D may be TRBD1 (6 bases). Germline-derived CDR1 and CDR2 are SGDLS and YYNGEE. This CDR3 has 15 residues. Deletions cut 0 bases from V and 1 base from J, with 10 bases between. The DNA for the CDR3 is TGTGCCAGCAGCGTAGGTGCAGGGGCGAACACTGAAGCTTTCTTT. Residues: CASSVGAGANTEAFF.

This rearrangement joins TRBV6-5 to TRBJ1-6; D gene uncertain. V was pared by 2 bases and J by 5 bases, with 10 bases between. This CDR3 spans 15 amino acids. Germline CDR1 and CDR2: MNHEY and SVGAGI. The chain's CDR3 is CASSYGIANNSPLHF. In DNA form, the CDR3 reads TGTGCCAGCAGTTACGGGATCGCAAATAATTCACCCCTCCACTTT.

This clone showed up just a few times. This rearrangement joins TRBV9 to TRBJ2-1; D may correspond to TRBD1 or TRBD2 (5 bases each). The CDR3 runs 15 residues. Deletions cut 0 bases from V and 8 bases from J, with 15 bases between. Looked up from germline, CDR1 is SGDLS and CDR2 is YYNGEE. Here the CDR3 reads CASSVAGDLTDEQFF. The CDR3 bases are TGTGCCAGCAGCGTAGCTGGGGACCTAACGGATGAGCAGTTCTTC.

Only one count was recorded for this clone. The J gene is TRBJ2-3, the V gene TRBV28; D is unresolved. The V gene's germline CDR1 is MDHEN and CDR2 SYDVKM. With 5 bases removed from V and 8 bases from J, the gap between germline ends came to 11 bases. The CDR3 length is 12 residues. The CDR3 loop reads CASSNPAVTQYF. The CDR3 nucleotides read TGTGCCAGCAGTAATCCGGCCGTTACGCAGTATTTT.

The genes are TRBV28 and TRBJ2-2, with 11 nucleotides matching TRBD2. This CDR3 comprises 15 residues. The V segment lost 5 bases and the J segment 7 bases; nucleotides outside the gene matches: 6. Germline-derived CDR1 and CDR2 are MDHEN and SYDVKM. The CDR3 DNA is TGTGCCAGCAGTCCTAGCGGGAGGAGGGACGGGGAGCTGTTTTTT. Its protein is CASSPSGRRDGELFF.

This chain joins TRBV29-1 and TRBJ1-4; D unresolved. Germline CDR1 reads SQVTM; CDR2 reads ANQGSEA. The CDR3 sequence is 11 residues long. V lost 6 bases and J 8 bases, leaving 10 bases between the germline ends. The CDR3 protein is CSVAEGEKLFF. Here the CDR3 DNA reads TGCAGCGTGGCAGAGGGCGAAAAACTGTTTTTT. Full variable domain (outside the CDR3, taken from reference TRBV29-1 and TRBJ1-4): SAVISQKPSRDICQRGTSLTIQCQVDSQVTMMFWYRQQPGQSLTLIATANQGSEATYESGFVIDKFPISRPNLTFSTLTVSNMSPEDSSIYLCSVAEGEKLFFGSGTQLSVL.

This rearrangement joins TRBV7-2 to TRBJ2-5, with 7 bases identical to TRBD1. Germline loops: CDR1 SGHTA, CDR2 FQGNSA. V lost 6 bases and J lost 4; bases outside the gene matches: 8. The CDR3 extends over 14 amino acids. The CDR3 bases are TGTGCCAGCAGAATAGGACAGGTTAGAGAGACCCAGTACTTC. Its translation: CASRIGQVRETQYF.